One and the same sample provided the 21 T cell receptor beta chains below, sequenced in a study of T cells in Graves' hyperthyroidism and ophthalmopathy. Amplified TCR beta CDR3 regions came from RNA transcripts. First-round RT-PCR targeting the TCR CDR3 was performed with the HTBI primer set. TCRdb processed the multiplex PCR reads anew with MiXCR; each CDR3 protein has one entry. The sample has more than 550,000 distinct CDR3 sequences; about 18% are singletons. Sample: blood. The receptor set was obtained from a man between 45 and 60 years old with Graves' hyperthyroidism.

The CDR3 nucleotides read TGTGCCAGCAGCTTTGTATCTAGCGGGAGTACGTCCTACAATGAGCAGTTCTTC. This sequence encodes CASSFVSSGSTSYNEQFF. This sequence joins TRBV13 and TRBJ2-1; 10 bases agree with TRBD2. The J segment lost 1 base and the V segment lost 3 bases, leaving 9 bases of the junction unmatched. The CDR3 spans 18 residues. Germline-derived CDR1 and CDR2 are PRHDT and FYEKMQ (reference sequence).

This clonotype was detected ten times or more. J is TRBJ1-5 and V is TRBV27; TRBD1 might be the D (6 bases). Trimming shortened V by 3 bases and J by 6 bases, and 15 bases separated the two germline ends. The germline V gene has CDR1 MNHEY and CDR2 SMNVEV (reference sequence). The CDR3 length is 15 residues. CDR3 nucleotides: TGTGCCAGCAGTTTCGGCAGGGGCGGTGGTCAGCCCCAGCATTTT. Translating it yields CASSFGRGGGQPQHF.

This clonotype was detected once. The chain links TRBV12-3 or TRBV12-4 to TRBJ2-3; 9 bases are a match to TRBD2. With 2 bases clipped from V and 2 bases from J, the junction kept 2 bases outside the gene matches. This CDR3 spans 15 amino acids. CDR3 sequence reads: CASSLSGGYTDTQYF. CDR3 nucleotides: TGTGCCAGCAGTTTAAGCGGGGGGTACACAGATACGCAGTATTTT.

This clonotype appeared many times. The chain couples TRBV24-1 to TRBJ1-2; unclear D gene. The CDR3 loop spans 12 amino acids. Trimming took 7 bases from V and 1 from J, leaving 6 bases between them. Germline V gives CDR1 KGHDR, CDR2 SFDVKD. The CDR3 DNA is TGTGCCACCAGCGCGAGTAACTATGGCTACACCTTC. It yields the protein CATSASNYGYTF.

The chain couples TRBV7-9 to TRBJ2-7; TRBD1 aligns across 10 bases. V was pared by 5 bases and J by 2 bases, with 6 bases of the junction left unmatched. Germline CDR1 and CDR2: SEHNR and FQNEAQ (reference sequence). CDR3 length: 15 residues. The DNA of the CDR3 is TGTGCCAGCAGCGGGGGACAGGGGACCACCTACGAGCAGTACTTC. Its protein is CASSGGQGTTYEQYF.

At least ten counts were recorded for this clonotype. The V gene is TRBV27, the J gene TRBJ1-1, with 7 bases aligning to TRBD1. Germline CDR1 MNHEY, CDR2 SMNVEV (reference sequence). The CDR3 extends over 15 amino acids. The junction had 12 bases not matched to a gene; V was cut back by 6 bases and J by 5 bases. DNA for the CDR3: TGTGCCAGCAGCCTAACTTCGAGGGGGCTTACTGAAGCTTTCTTT. Translating it yields CASSLTSRGLTEAFF.

The chain is built from TRBV6-1 and TRBJ1-6, with D possibly TRBD1 on 5 matching bases. Germline V CDR1 and CDR2: MNHNS, SASEGT. CDR3 size: 14 residues. Trimming pared 6 bases from V and 7 bases from J, leaving 13 bases between. DNA of the CDR3: TGTGCCAGCAGGCTTTGGGGGGAAAATTCACCCCTCCACTTT. Protein sequence: CASRLWGENSPLHF.

This clonotype was seen a few times. The chain has TRBV2 and TRBJ1-6; TRBD1 agrees at 9 bases. This CDR3 is 16 amino acids long. The germline V gene encodes CDR1 SNHLY and CDR2 FYNNEI. J gave up 9 bases and V 5 bases, and 11 bases lay outside the gene matches. The CDR3 DNA is TGTGCCAGCAGTAATACACCGGGACAGGGCGCTTCACCCCTCCACTTT. Translating it yields CASSNTPGQGASPLHF.

The V gene is TRBV18, the J gene TRBJ2-7; 12 bases are shared with TRBD2. Germline-derived CDR1 and CDR2 are KGHSH and LQKENI. The CDR3 totals 17 residues. V trimming: 3 bases; J trimming: 1 base; junction bases outside the gene matches: 7. Here the CDR3 DNA reads TGTGCCAGCTCACCTGTCCTAGCGGGAGGGCGTTCCTACGAGCAGTACTTC. Its translation is CASSPVLAGGRSYEQYF.

With regard to this clonotype: A read error is possible here, since a much larger clone lies one base away. The chain links TRBV12-3 or TRBV12-4 to TRBJ1-6; 8 positions agree with TRBD1. Trimming took 6 bases from V and 5 from J; bases not matched to a gene: 6. The CDR3 is made up of 15 amino acids. The CDR3 loop reads CASRDRVIDNSPLHF. The CDR3 coding sequence is TGTGCCAGCAGGGACAGGGTCATAGATAATTCACCCCTCCACTTT.

CDR3 in DNA: TGTGCCAGCAGTTTAACGGACAGGATGAACACTGAAGCTTTCTTT. This codes for CASSLTDRMNTEAFF. The chain carries TRBV27 and TRBJ1-1, with 7 bases matching TRBD1. CDR1 is MNHEY and CDR2 is SMNVEV in the germline V gene (reference sequence). CDR3 length equals 15 residues. V was pared by 2 bases and J by 0 bases, with 3 bases of the junction left unmatched.

This clonotype was seen at least ten times. V usage is TRBV12-3 or TRBV12-4 and J usage is TRBJ1-5; D unclear. Trimming pared 5 bases from V and 3 bases from J, leaving 8 bases between. There are 13 residues in the CDR3. CDR3: CASSLTANQPQHF. Here the CDR3 DNA reads TGTGCCAGCAGTCTGACTGCCAATCAGCCCCAGCATTTT.

The table lists this clonotype with a few counts. This may stem from a read error, because a much larger clone lies one nucleotide away. The chain combines TRBV2 with TRBJ2-7; no definite D call. Germline CDR1 reads SNHLY; CDR2 reads FYNNEI. The CDR3 contains 11 residues. The CDR3 DNA sequence: TGTGTCATCGGCACAAAGACTCAGCAGTACTTC. Translation: CVIGTKTQQYF.

This clonotype was counted many times. V is TRBV6-1 and J is TRBJ1-1; D is possibly TRBD1 (6 bases). Germline V gives CDR1 MNHNS, CDR2 SASEGT. The V and J ends lost 9 bases and 1 base respectively, with 9 bases between them. This CDR3 is 12 amino acids long. CDR3 amino acids: CASRTANTEAFF. DNA of the CDR3: TGTGCCAGTAGGACAGCGAACACTGAAGCTTTCTTT.

The gene calls are TRBV24-1 and TRBJ2-1; D is ambiguous. Trimming cost V 7 bases and J 4 bases, with 10 bases left between them. The CDR3 is 13 residues long. CDR1 KGHDR and CDR2 SFDVKD come from the germline V gene. As DNA, the CDR3 is TGTGCCACCAGCCAGGTCCAATACAATGAGCAGTTCTTC. It translates to CATSQVQYNEQFF.

J is TRBJ2-7 and V is TRBV24-1; 9 bases map to TRBD1. Losses at the gene ends were 4 bases for V and 2 bases for J; bases not matched to a gene: 5. CDR3 length: 15 amino acids. The germline gives CDR1 KGHDR, CDR2 SFDVKD. CDR3 in DNA: TGTGCCACCAGTGAGGGACAGGGACCAACCTACGAGCAGTACTTC. Its translation: CATSEGQGPTYEQYF.

This clonotype appeared many times. The chain is built from TRBV15 and TRBJ2-7, with 14 bases lining up with TRBD2. The CDR3 is 15 residues long. V shed 5 bases, J shed 3 bases, and the junction held 3 bases outside the gene matches. Germline V gene sequence: CDR1 LNHNV, CDR2 YYDKDF (reference sequence). CDR3 nucleotides: TGTGCCACCAGCGTAGGGACTAGCGGGAGCTACGAGCAGTACTTC. As protein: CATSVGTSGSYEQYF.

This clonotype was observed many times. The chain employs TRBV6-2 or TRBV6-3 and TRBJ2-1, with 8 positions matching TRBD2. From germline, CDR1 is MNHEY and CDR2 SVGEGT. The CDR3 totals 18 residues. V shed 4 bases and J 4 bases; nucleotides not matched to a gene: 15. The CDR3 region is CASSSLLSGSLSYNEQFF. In DNA, the CDR3 is TGTGCCAGCAGTTCCCTTTTGAGCGGGAGTCTCTCTTACAATGAGCAGTTCTTC.

The chain combines TRBV13 with TRBJ2-7; the D gene is possibly TRBD2 (5 bases). CDR1 and CDR2 (germline): PRHDT, FYEKMQ (reference sequence). The CDR3 is 12 residues long. The V end was cut by 3 bases, the J end by 7 bases, with 10 bases between. Here the CDR3 reads CASSFYRREQYF. CDR3 coding DNA: TGTGCCAGCAGCTTCTACCGGAGGGAGCAGTACTTC.

This clonotype has ten or more counts. This sequence joins TRBV19 and TRBJ1-2; D is perhaps TRBD1 (5 bases). This CDR3 is built from 15 residues. Trimming took 7 bases from V and 4 from J, leaving 19 bases between them. Germline assignment: CDR1 LNHDA and CDR2 SQIVND (reference sequence). Here the CDR3 reads CASTDVGDGIYGYTF. The CDR3, as DNA: TGTGCCAGTACTGACGTGGGGGACGGGATCTATGGCTACACCTTC.

There are a few counts of this clonotype. The chain joins TRBV27 to TRBJ2-7; D tentatively fits TRBD1 or TRBD2 (5 bases each). The germline V gene has CDR1 MNHEY and CDR2 SMNVEV (reference sequence). CDR3 size: 16 residues. V shed 8 bases and J shed 0 bases, with 20 bases lying between them. Here the CDR3 reads CASRGESEGISYEQYF. DNA of the CDR3: TGTGCCAGCCGAGGGGAGAGTGAGGGGATCTCCTACGAGCAGTACTTC.